The text below deals with one T cell receptor (beta chain). Its antigen specificity is not known. Base-call qualities are not available, and no considerably larger clone is one nucleotide away. Eligible patients were adults with ileal or ileocolonic Crohn's disease who had an indication for ileocolonic resection. Whole ileal mucosal biopsies were kept frozen at -80 degrees C prior to DNA extraction. Genomic DNA was isolated from frozen whole biopsies using a TRizol-based method, and the DNA was quantified with a NanoDrop 2000 spectrophotometer. Around 0.45 micrograms of biopsy DNA per sample were submitted for commercial TCRB immunosequencing. Adaptive Biotechnology amplified the CDR3 regions from genomic DNA with a two-step multiplex PCR designed to control amplification bias. The first PCR used primers for every V and J gene segment; the second PCR added barcodes and Illumina adapters. CDR3 libraries were sequenced on an Illumina instrument. The paper's data handling went like this. Vendor-provided pipelines were combined with custom analysis of raw data in R/Bioconductor under R version 3.3.0. Clonality, which ranges from 0 to 1, was calculated as the inverse of the normalised Shannon entropy across all productive clones. High-frequency clones were defined as the share of the repertoire taken up by the top 100 clones, keeping only clones that passed a 95% confidence test. Overlap between samples was measured with the Morisita-Horn index, while repertoire diversity was measured with the Simpson index. TCRdb retrieved this table from immuneACCESS and kept in-frame rearrangements only. Not all clones are present; in checked studies, unresolved V genes account for under half, and no reason is known for the remainder. Clonal size and the V and J genes are those of that table, whereas D and trimming came from the DNA. The sample includes about 31,000 clones, with 80% to 85% observed a single time. Together, the top ten hold roughly 6% of the sample.

The data were obtained in a study of T cell repertoires in ileal Crohn's disease (dated by TCRdb to between 2017 and 2020). Study-wide context: At the time of surgery, around 38% of patients were active smokers, and the median duration of disease was 7.5 to 8.5 years. Every patient underwent surgery because of a complication, which was stricturing disease in roughly 60% and penetrating disease in about 40%. Endoscopic postoperative recurrence was defined by a Rutgeerts score above i0. Running in parallel with the study was a multicentre cohort set up to find predictors of early endoscopic recurrence following ileocolonic resection. The study sequenced 171 mucosal samples from a few dozen patients, taken at several locations on the surgical specimen and at postoperative endoscopy. TCR repertoire analysis was done in 45 to 65 Crohn's disease patients from a prospective multicentre cohort. About half of the patients received postoperative therapy: 11 received thiopurines and roughly 19 received anti-TNF agents. General conclusions and limits of the study: Endoscopic recurrence was linked to a higher percentage of high-frequency clones at surgery, and recurrence occurred in every patient whose clonality exceeded 26.8% (18/57). Sorted CD8 T cells carried more high-frequency clones than CD4 T cells, suggesting mucosal expansions were mainly CD8. A significantly higher proportion of clonal expansions was observed in active smokers at surgery than in non-smokers (about 25% vs 20%, p=0.02). Only a subgroup of patients, of unstated size, had their mucosal CD4 and CD8 T cells sorted and sequenced.

In the germline V gene, CDR1 corresponds to SGDLS and CDR2 to YYNGEE. V is pared back by 4 bases and J by 0 bases, with 11 bases lying between the germline termini. The CDR3, cysteine through phenylalanine, is 15 amino acids long. The CDR3 DNA has 45 bases and is translated from base 1. The rearranged chain carries TRBV9 and TRBJ1-5, with the D gene too uncertain to name. Sequencing was done on a sample of ileal tissue. The clonotype was recovered from an adult with Crohn's disease. The CDR3 here reads CASSPAGYSNQPQHF. The DNA is as follows: TGTGCCAGCAGCCCCGCAGGATATAGCAATCAGCCCCAGCATTTT.